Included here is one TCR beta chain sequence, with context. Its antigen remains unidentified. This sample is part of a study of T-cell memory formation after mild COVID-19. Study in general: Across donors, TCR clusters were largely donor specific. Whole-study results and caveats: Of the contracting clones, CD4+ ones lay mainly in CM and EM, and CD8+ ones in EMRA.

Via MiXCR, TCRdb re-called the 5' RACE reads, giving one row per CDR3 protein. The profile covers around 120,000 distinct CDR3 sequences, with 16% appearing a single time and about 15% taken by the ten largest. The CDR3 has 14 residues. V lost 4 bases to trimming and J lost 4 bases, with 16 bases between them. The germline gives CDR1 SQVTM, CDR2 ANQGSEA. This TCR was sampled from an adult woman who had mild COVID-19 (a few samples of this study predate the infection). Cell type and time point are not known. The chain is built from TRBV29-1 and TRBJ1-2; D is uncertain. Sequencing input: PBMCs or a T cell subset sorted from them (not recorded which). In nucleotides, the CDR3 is TGCAGCGTTGTAGCGCAGGCGGCTACCTATGGCTACACCTTC. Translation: CSVVAQAATYGYTF.